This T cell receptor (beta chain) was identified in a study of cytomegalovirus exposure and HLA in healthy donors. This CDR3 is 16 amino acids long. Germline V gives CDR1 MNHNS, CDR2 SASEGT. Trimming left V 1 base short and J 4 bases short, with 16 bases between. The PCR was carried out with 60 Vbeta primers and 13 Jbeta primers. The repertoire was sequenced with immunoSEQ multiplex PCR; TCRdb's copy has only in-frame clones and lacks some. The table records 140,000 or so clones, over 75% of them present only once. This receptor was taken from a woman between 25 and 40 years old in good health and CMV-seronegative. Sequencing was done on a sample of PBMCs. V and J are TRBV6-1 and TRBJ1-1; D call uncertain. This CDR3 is CASSEEGGPLGTEAFF. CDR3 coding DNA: TGTGCCAGCAGTGAAGAAGGAGGGCCACTTGGCACTGAAGCTTTCTTT.